This TCR beta chain appears in the sequencing data of a study of CD8 T cells in ankylosing spondylitis. Using its own MiXCR run on the 5' RACE reads, TCRdb lists one record per CDR3 protein. This table holds over 600,000 distinct CDR3 sequences, around a fifth found once. Details on this clonotype: Its antigen is not known.

General study points: Significantly higher representation of disease-linked clones was reported for matched ankylosing spondylitis synovial fluid. For ankylosing spondylitis blood, a TCR beta motif of several highly homologous variants appeared characteristic.

CDR1 SGHNT and CDR2 YENEEA come from the germline V gene. There are 14 residues in the CDR3. The V and J ends lost 5 bases and 6 bases, in that order; junction bases with no gene match: 6. Sequencing used blood, either unsorted or a sorted T cell fraction (not recorded which). The receptor comes from a male donor with ankylosing spondylitis. The rearrangement joins TRBV11-3 to TRBJ2-2, with 7 bases matching TRBD2. The CDR3 loop is CASSLTSHPGELFF. The CDR3 coding sequence is TGTGCCAGCAGCCTGACTAGCCATCCCGGGGAGCTGTTTTTT. The full variable domain, in which reference TRBV11-3 and TRBJ2-2 provide the parts outside the CDR3, is EAGVVQSPRYKIIEKKQPVAFWCNPISGHNTLYWYLQNLGQGPELLIRYENEEAVDDSQLPKDRFSAERLKGVDSTLKIQPAELGDSAVYLCASSLTSHPGELFFGEGSRLTVL.